The 26 T cell receptor beta chains reported below all come from one sample, sequenced in a study of T-cell reconstitution after alpha-beta-depleted transplantation in children. Unique molecular identifiers were incorporated when the TCRbeta library was constructed. TCRdb processed the PCR reads anew with MiXCR; each CDR3 protein has one entry. The sample carries approximately 980,000 distinct CDR3 sequences, 25% to 30% recorded once. This sample comprised PBMCs, mostly from graft donor cells, obtained 360 days after TCRalphabeta/CD19-depleted stem cell transplant. Receptor source: a boy younger than two who had a stem cell transplant for SCID, so the T cells may come from the graft donor.

This clonotype was seen a handful of times. The rearrangement links TRBV5-1 to TRBJ2-1; D is possibly TRBD1 (5 bases). The germline CDR1 and CDR2 sequences are SGHRS and YFSETQ. Trimming cost V 4 bases and J 4 bases, with 12 bases left between them. CDR3 size: 14 residues. The chain's CDR3 is CASSTLTVYNEQFF. DNA of the CDR3: TGCGCCAGCAGCACGCTGACAGTATACAATGAGCAGTTCTTC.

This clonotype has a handful of counts. The rearrangement uses TRBV9 and TRBJ1-2, with TRBD1 identical over 9 bases. With V trimmed by 0 bases and J by 6 bases, 15 bases remained unmatched. Germline V gives CDR1 SGDLS, CDR2 YYNGEE. The CDR3 runs to 18 residues. CDR3 sequence reads: CASSVGEDEQGAVNGYTF. The CDR3 bases are TGTGCCAGCAGCGTAGGGGAGGATGAACAGGGGGCGGTTAATGGCTACACCTTC.

V and J are TRBV5-1 and TRBJ2-1, with a weak D call TRBD2 (6 bases). V dropped 7 bases and J dropped 5 bases, with 22 bases sitting between them. The CDR3 has 16 residues. Germline assignment: CDR1 SGHRS and CDR2 YFSETQ. In DNA form, the CDR3 reads TGCGCCAGCGCCCGGCCCCGGGACTCCCGTGACAATGAGCAGTTCTTC. It encodes CASARPRDSRDNEQFF.

The sample holds a few counts of this clonotype. The V and J genes are TRBV12-3 or TRBV12-4 and TRBJ2-7; 11 bases fit TRBD2. The CDR3 is made up of 15 amino acids. V was pared by 5 bases and J by 3 bases, with 6 bases of the junction left unmatched. The CDR3 loop reads CASSTLLAGGYEQYF. CDR3 bases: TGTGCCAGCAGTACTCTGCTAGCGGGGGGCTACGAGCAGTACTTC.

There are a few counts of this clonotype. This chain uses TRBV15 with TRBJ2-2; possible D gene TRBD2, 6 bases. The CDR3 length is 15 residues. Germline V lookup: CDR1 LNHNV, CDR2 YYDKDF (reference sequence). V was shortened by 2 bases and J by 1 base, with 8 bases between the two germline ends. CDR3 sequence: CATSRTGGNTGELFF. The CDR3 DNA follows: TGTGCCACCAGCAGAACCGGGGGGAACACCGGGGAGCTGTTTTTT.

This chain uses TRBV3-1 with TRBJ1-5, with D possibly being TRBD1 (5 bases). The germline V and J ends were trimmed by 4 bases and 3 bases, with 10 bases remaining between them. The CDR3 has 14 residues. Germline CDR1 LGHDT, CDR2 YNNKEL (reference sequence). The CDR3 is CASSPGTYNQPQHF. CDR3 sequence (DNA): TGTGCCAGCAGCCCTGGGACGTACAATCAGCCCCAGCATTTT.

There are a few counts of this clonotype. J is TRBJ2-5 and V is TRBV5-1, with 7 nucleotides matching TRBD1. This CDR3 has 15 residues. The germline V gene encodes CDR1 SGHRS and CDR2 YFSETQ. V trimming: 1 base; J trimming: 3 bases; junction bases outside the gene matches: 6. CDR3 DNA: TGCGCCAGCAGCTTGATCTGGGACAGCGAAGAGACCCAGTACTTC. Its protein product is CASSLIWDSEETQYF.

This clonotype appeared a few times. V gene TRBV7-6 combines with J gene TRBJ2-7; 7 bases map to TRBD1. V lost 1 base, J lost 0 bases, and 6 bases stayed unmatched. The CDR3 is made up of 16 amino acids. Germline V gene lookup returns CDR1 SGHVS and CDR2 FNYEAQ. Here the CDR3 DNA reads TGTGCCAGCAGCTTAGATAACAGGGGAGTCTCCTACGAGCAGTACTTC. It codes for CASSLDNRGVSYEQYF.

The V call is TRBV9, the J call TRBJ2-3, with D possibly being TRBD2 (6 bases). This CDR3 comprises 15 residues. V shed 5 bases and J shed 0 bases, with 13 bases lying between them. The germline gives CDR1 SGDLS, CDR2 YYNGEE. The CDR3 bases are TGTGCCAGCAGTGGGGGTGGGACTAGCACAGATACGCAGTATTTT. Protein product: CASSGGGTSTDTQYF.

The chain is built from TRBV7-8 and TRBJ1-5; 9 bases are a match to TRBD1. The germline V gene encodes CDR1 SGHVS and CDR2 FQNEAQ. The CDR3 extends over 13 amino acids. Germline trimming cut 5 bases from V and 11 bases from J; bases unmatched to any gene: 7. The CDR3 is CASSGDREKAQHF. CDR3 DNA: TGTGCCAGCAGCGGGGACAGGGAGAAGGCCCAGCATTTT.

This clonotype came up a few times. The chain employs TRBV24-1 and TRBJ2-3; no firm D call. Trimming removed 2 bases at V and 0 bases at J, with 8 bases between. Germline V lookup: CDR1 KGHDR, CDR2 SFDVKD. CDR3 size: 15 residues. The CDR3: CATSDWAASTDTQYF. In nucleotides, the CDR3 is TGTGCCACCAGTGATTGGGCAGCTAGCACAGATACGCAGTATTTT.

The genes are TRBV5-1 and TRBJ2-5; 8 bases agree with TRBD2. Germline V lookup: CDR1 SGHRS, CDR2 YFSETQ. V dropped 0 bases and J dropped 1; count of bases not matched to a gene: 8. This CDR3 spans 17 amino acids. This chain's CDR3 is CASSLGSSGGLQETQYF. The DNA for the CDR3 is TGCGCCAGCAGCTTGGGCTCCAGCGGGGGCCTCCAAGAGACCCAGTACTTC.

The gene calls are TRBV6-1 and TRBJ2-5; maybe TRBD2 (6 bases). CDR3 length: 15 residues. CDR1 and CDR2 from the germline V gene are MNHNS and SASEGT. V lost 6 bases, J lost 5 bases, and 19 bases lay in between. The CDR3 spells CASRSAVGGWETQYF. CDR3 DNA sequence: TGTGCCAGCAGATCCGCAGTCGGGGGTTGGGAGACCCAGTACTTC.

The chain uses TRBV20-1 and TRBJ1-2, with 7 bases lining up with TRBD1. V shed 5 bases, J shed 7 bases, and the junction held 4 bases outside the gene matches. Germline assignment: CDR1 DFQATT and CDR2 SNEGSKA (reference sequence). This CDR3 is 11 amino acids long. CDR3: CSARQGGGYTF. The CDR3 DNA reads as TGCAGTGCTCGACAGGGCGGTGGCTACACCTTC.

This clonotype has a handful of counts. This sequence joins TRBV10-2 and TRBJ2-3; D gene ambiguous. Trimming left V 5 bases short and J 6 bases short, with 12 bases between. The CDR3 totals 13 residues. The V gene's germline CDR1 is WSHSY and CDR2 SAAADI. Here the CDR3 DNA reads TGCGCCAGCAGTCGCGGAATTAGGGATACGCAGTATTTT. Protein: CASSRGIRDTQYF.

The sample holds a few counts of this clonotype. CDR3 loop: CASGTYNEQFF. The CDR3, as DNA: TGTGCCAGCGGTACTTACAATGAGCAGTTCTTC. The genes are TRBV12-3 or TRBV12-4 and TRBJ2-1; D is uncertain. The CDR3 spans 11 residues. The germline V and J ends were trimmed by 8 bases and 4 bases, with 6 bases remaining between them.

V is TRBV20-1 and J is TRBJ2-1; D gene uncertain. CDR1 and CDR2 (germline): DFQATT, SNEGSKA (reference sequence). Trimming took off 2 bases at V and 7 bases at J, with 9 bases between the two ends. The length of the CDR3 is 12 residues. CDR3 DNA sequence: TGCAGTGCTAGAAGAGCCGGGAATGAGCAGTTCTTC. It is translated as CSARRAGNEQFF.

This clonotype was observed a handful of times. The rearrangement joins TRBV5-6 to TRBJ1-1, with D possibly TRBD1 on 5 matching bases. V gave up 1 base and J gave up 7 bases, with 11 bases separating them. This CDR3 is built from 13 residues. CDR1 and CDR2 (germline): SGHDT, YYEEEE. The CDR3 is CASSLTGGDEAFF. The CDR3 DNA follows: TGTGCCAGCAGCTTGACTGGGGGAGATGAAGCTTTCTTT.

A few counts support this clonotype. This sequence joins TRBV4-1 and TRBJ2-6; D may correspond to TRBD1 or TRBD2 (6 bases each). The V end was cut by 4 bases, the J end by 3 bases, with 13 bases between. The CDR3 spans 16 residues. The germline CDR1 and CDR2 sequences are MGHRA and YSYEKL. This CDR3 is CASSPQGGGGANVLTF. Here the CDR3 DNA reads TGCGCCAGCAGCCCCCAAGGGGGAGGTGGGGCCAACGTCCTGACTTTC.

This clonotype has ten or more counts. The gene calls are TRBV5-1 and TRBJ1-1; TRBD1 matches at 9 bases. Germline V gives CDR1 SGHRS, CDR2 YFSETQ. The CDR3 extends over 15 amino acids. V shed 0 bases and J 5 bases; nucleotides not matched to a gene: 5. The CDR3 region has the DNA TGCGCCAGCAGCTTGGAGGGACAGGGTGGAACTGAAGCTTTCTTT. Its protein is CASSLEGQGGTEAFF. The full variable domain, rest sourced from reference TRBV5-1 and TRBJ1-1, is KAGVTQTPRYLIKTRGQQVTLSCSPISGHRSVSWYQQTPGQGLQFLFEYFSETQRNKGNFPGRFSGRQFSNSRSEMNVSTLELGDSALYLCASSLEGQGGTEAFFGQGTRLTVV.

The chain joins TRBV20-1 to TRBJ1-5; unclear D gene. The CDR3 is made up of 14 amino acids. V was trimmed by 3 bases and J by 1 base, leaving 10 bases between them. Looked up from germline, CDR1 is DFQATT and CDR2 is SNEGSKA (reference sequence). The CDR3 sequence is CSARYGISNQPQHF. The CDR3 DNA follows: TGCAGTGCTAGGTATGGGATCAGCAATCAGCCCCAGCATTTT.

This clonotype was counted only a few times. The chain employs TRBV18 and TRBJ2-3; D is undetermined. Germline V gene lookup returns CDR1 KGHSH and CDR2 LQKENI. V was cut by 3 bases and J by 4 bases, with 14 bases left in between. This CDR3 is built from 15 residues. CDR3 in DNA: TGTGCCAGCTCACCGAAGGTGTCTAGAGCAGATACGCAGTATTTT. Amino acids: CASSPKVSRADTQYF.

J is TRBJ2-1 and V is TRBV12-3 or TRBV12-4; D possibly corresponds to TRBD1 (5 bases). Trimming cost V 3 bases and J 9 bases, with 18 bases left between them. The CDR3 extends over 15 amino acids. CDR3 amino acids: CASSFRVGPMFEQFF. The DNA of the CDR3 is TGTGCCAGCAGTTTCAGGGTTGGGCCGATGTTTGAGCAGTTCTTC.

This chain uses TRBV25-1 with TRBJ2-2; possibly TRBD1 for D (8 bases). Germline V gives CDR1 MGHDK, CDR2 SYGVNS. The CDR3 is 16 amino acids. V gave up 4 bases and J gave up 3 bases, with 15 bases separating them. In DNA, the CDR3 is TGTGCCAGCAGTGTGACAGGGGAGGGGGACACCGGGGAGCTGTTTTTT. Translated: CASSVTGEGDTGELFF.

The genes are TRBV20-1 and TRBJ2-1; tentative D call: TRBD1 (6 bases). The CDR3 is made up of 16 amino acids. The V gene lost 0 bases and the J gene lost 9 bases, with 21 bases spanning the gap. In germline, CDR1 is DFQATT, CDR2 SNEGSKA (reference sequence). CDR3 loop: CSARDPGERSTGEQFF. CDR3 nucleotides: TGCAGTGCTAGAGATCCAGGGGAGAGGTCAACAGGTGAGCAGTTCTTC.

The CDR3 here is CASSIGLALGTGELFF. In nucleotides, the CDR3 is TGCGCCAGCAGCATCGGACTAGCGCTTGGAACCGGGGAGCTGTTTTTT. The genes are TRBV5-1 and TRBJ2-2; the match to TRBD2 covers 9 bases. CDR1 and CDR2 (germline): SGHRS, YFSETQ. This CDR3 spans 16 amino acids. J gave up 5 bases and V 4 bases, and 9 bases lay outside the gene matches. The variable domain in full, with the rest retrieved from reference TRBV5-1 and TRBJ2-2, is KAGVTQTPRYLIKTRGQQVTLSCSPISGHRSVSWYQQTPGQGLQFLFEYFSETQRNKGNFPGRFSGRQFSNSRSEMNVSTLELGDSALYLCASSIGLALGTGELFFGEGSRLTVL.